This T cell receptor (beta chain) was recorded in a study of post-analysis software for immune sequencing data (dated by TCRdb to about 2015). General notes on the study: Recorded disease courses included relapsing-remitting, secondary progressive and progressive-relapsing multiple sclerosis, with some patients lacking subtype annotation. The multiple sclerosis patient repertoires were compared with approximately 11 previously published healthy control repertoires from donors aged roughly 6 to 25 years. A subset of samples was prepared in parallel using single-end sample barcoding, then pooled and co-amplified after Illumina adapter ligation.

Receptors were amplified or captured by PCR. Sequencing was performed on an Illumina HiSeq 2500. Unique molecular identifiers were incorporated into TCR beta cDNA libraries to reduce PCR and sequencing biases. Per 1 to 10 million input T cells, approximately 500,000 cDNA molecules were obtained, such that each molecule approximated one T cell. The patient libraries were prepared and sequenced using the same protocol as the earlier healthy control dataset. Samples belonging to the same batch were prepared together, multiplexed and sequenced on a shared HiSeq lane. As for how the authors treated the data: Raw barcoded reads were processed with MIGEC, discarding single-read molecular identifier groups before consensus assembly and CDR3 extraction. Clonotype tables were post-analysed with VDJtools, normalizing diversity by down-sampling all datasets to the smallest sample size. To correct batch-related cross-sample contamination, repertoire overlap clustering matched CDR3 amino acid sequences but not nucleotide sequences. Clones were called with MiXCR by TCRdb after fastp trimmed the public reads at Q25, and only in-frame beta chains were retained. Identical CDR3 protein sequences are pooled into one entry, listed with their most common genes and DNA. The V and J calls and clone size come from TCRdb's table, not from the authors' own analysis. This sample comprises hundreds of thousands of distinct CDR3 sequences, around 40% of them detected only once. Clones ranked in the top ten supply 12% of the sample.

A distance of 11 bases separates the germline ends of V and J, which lose 2 bases and 4 bases respectively. CDR3 length: 14 amino acids, cysteine to phenylalanine. Kept here is only the CDR3 DNA, which spans 42 bases and is read in frame from base 1. CDR1 and CDR2, looked up from the germline V gene, are ENHRY and SYGVKD. This clonotype was observed at least ten times. It lacks a known antigen. Per-base quality was not reported, and no clone a single base away is much larger than it. Results and caveats for the whole study, not just this receptor: Strong co-clustering of samples prepared in the same batch was shown by direct clustering with F measure, prompting a batch-effect correction. The multiple sclerosis patient group was slightly younger than the control group. Normalized Chao1 diversity was significantly lower in multiple sclerosis patients than controls, suggesting substantial peripheral T-cell clonal expansion. A handful of TRBV segments, including TRBV5-6, TRBV5-1 and TRBV20-1, were significantly more frequent in patients than controls.

To demonstrate the VDJtools post-analysis software, the study profiled TCR beta repertoires from the peripheral blood of about 13 young patients with multiple sclerosis. The multiple sclerosis patients were children and adolescents ranging in age from about 6 to 16 years. This sequence was found in a girl aged 5 to 17 with multiple sclerosis. The chain couples TRBV10-3 to TRBJ1-2; too little of a D gene remains to name it. Input material: blood. This receptor has the CDR3 CAISEPRTPYGYTF. The nucleotide sequence is TGTGCCATCAGTGAGCCCCGGACGCCCTATGGCTACACCTTC.